What follows is one T cell receptor beta chain and its context. The data originate from a study of T cell repertoires in aging, cancer and after chemotherapy. Study information: Donor ages fell into six groups from 30 or younger up to 70 or older. Chronic lymphocytic leukemia patients on fludarabine- or bendamustine-based regimens gave paired samples before and after chemotherapy.

This CDR3 spans 15 amino acids. Germline lookup yields CDR1 MRHNA and CDR2 SNTAGT. Between the trimmed V and J ends, which lost 4 bases and 0 bases, there was a span of 10 bases. Peripheral blood genomic DNA, not sorted cells or RNA, was the template. A mixed TRB-A/B primer pool amplified rearranged TRB by multiplex touch-down PCR. MiXCR was run by TCRdb on the multiplex PCR reads, yielding one entry per CDR3 protein. The data hold some 9,300 distinct CDR3 sequences, with 23% observed a single time. The V gene is TRBV6-4, the J gene TRBJ2-1; TRBD2 is a possible D gene (6 bases). This clonotype was sampled from a human donor with a blood cancer. The donor label of this sample is uncertain. The sequenced material came from blood. CDR3 DNA: TGTGCCAGCAGTGTTAGCGGTAGCTCCTACAATGAGCAGTTCTTC. Its protein product is CASSVSGSSYNEQFF.